This is a list of T cell receptor beta chains from one sample in a study of blood T cell repertoires in COVID-19. Repertoires were generated with immunoSEQ multiplex PCR, while TCRdb's copy carries only in-frame clones and drops some. Among some 200,000 clones, 82% were seen once, and the ten largest hold 12%. Sample: PBMCs or T cells enriched from blood (not recorded which). All receptors come from a man aged 35 to 55 who had recovered from COVID-19. The CDR3 runs from the conserved cysteine through the conserved F or W. D genes are given only for firm matches. Size is stated for part of the rows, as once, few or many counts, or as a class when the clone is expanded.

D gene,V gene,clone size,J gene,CDR3 protein,CDR3 DNA
-,TRBV18,-,TRBJ1-5,CASSPFRTANQPQHF,TGTGCCAGCTCTCCCTTTCGGACAGCAAATCAGCCCCAGCATTTT
-,TRBV2,few,TRBJ1-6,CASSLRTSSYNSPLHF,TGTGCCAGCAGTCTTCGTACCAGCTCCTATAATTCACCCCTCCACTTT
TRBD1,TRBV28,-,TRBJ1-3,CASSLWGTGPSGNTIYF,TGTGCCAGCAGTTTATGGGGGACAGGGCCCTCTGGAAACACCATATATTTT
TRBD1,TRBV28,-,TRBJ1-2,CASSSPPGGLYGYTF,TGTGCCAGCAGTTCCCCGCCAGGGGGCCTTTATGGCTACACCTTC
TRBD1,TRBV19,-,TRBJ2-1,CASSTIGTDHKGEQFF,TGTGCCAGTAGTACAATCGGGACAGACCATAAGGGTGAGCAGTTCTTC
-,TRBV25-1,-,TRBJ1-2,CVSSAPGVLGGYTF,TGTGTCAGCAGCGCACCAGGGGTGCTCGGTGGCTACACCTTC
TRBD1,TRBV7-8,-,TRBJ2-4,CASSDNRGFGKNIQYF,TGTGCCAGCAGCGACAACAGGGGTTTTGGCAAAAACATTCAGTACTTC
TRBD2,TRBV28,-,TRBJ2-3,CASSSAGGIDTQYF,TGTGCCAGCAGTTCAGCGGGAGGGATCGATACGCAGTATTTT
-,TRBV14,-,TRBJ2-1,CASSQDMGARALKQFF,TGTGCCAGCAGCCAAGATATGGGAGCAAGGGCGCTAAAGCAGTTCTTC
TRBD2,TRBV5-1,-,TRBJ2-4,CASSLGAPGLAGALNIQYF,TGCGCCAGCAGCTTAGGGGCACCGGGACTAGCGGGAGCTTTAAACATTCAGTACTTC
TRBD1,TRBV20-1,-,TRBJ1-2,CSATGQLGTTF,TGCAGTGCTACGGGACAGTTGGGGACTACCTTC
TRBD1,TRBV27,-,TRBJ1-1,CASSSRQGWMNTEAFF,TGTGCCAGCAGTTCAAGACAGGGGTGGATGAACACTGAAGCTTTCTTT
-,TRBV6-2/TRBV6-3,-,TRBJ2-1,CASSRQGDNEQFF,TGTGCCAGCAGTCGACAAGGGGACAATGAGCAGTTCTTC
-,TRBV6-2/TRBV6-3,-,TRBJ1-6,CASSHSAAASPLHF,TGTGCCAGCAGCCACTCGGCGGCAGCTTCACCCCTCCACTTT
-,TRBV6-2/TRBV6-3,-,TRBJ1-1,CASSRRGARNTEAFF,TGTGCCAGCAGTAGACGTGGGGCTCGGAACACTGAAGCTTTCTTT
-,TRBV11-2,-,TRBJ1-6,CASNLRGDSRPLHF,TGTGCCAGCAACCTACGAGGGGACTCCCGACCCCTCCACTTT
-,TRBV5-1,-,TRBJ1-2,CASSLGAGTFYGYTF,TGCGCCAGCAGCTTGGGGGCAGGGACTTTCTATGGCTACACCTTC
TRBD1,TRBV12-5,-,TRBJ1-1,CASGSPGTALEAFF,TGTGCTAGTGGTTCCCCCGGGACAGCCCTTGAAGCTTTCTTT
-,TRBV4-3,-,TRBJ2-7,CASSQVVGGYEQYF,TGCGCCAGCAGCCAAGTAGTGGGGGGTTACGAGCAGTACTTC
TRBD2,TRBV10-3,-,TRBJ2-7,CAISESTSGSYASSYEQYF,TGTGCCATCAGTGAGTCGACTAGCGGGAGTTATGCTTCTTCCTACGAGCAGTACTTC
-,TRBV7-9,-,TRBJ1-6,CASSSGNSPLHF,TGTGCCAGCAGCTCAGGAAATTCACCCCTCCACTTT
TRBD2,TRBV13,once,TRBJ2-1,CASSLGLAGATTNEQFF,TGTGCCAGCAGCTTGGGACTAGCGGGAGCGACGACGAATGAGCAGTTCTTC
-,TRBV7-2,-,TRBJ2-1,CASSLARNEQFF,TGTGCCAGCAGCTTAGCGCGGAATGAGCAGTTCTTC
-,TRBV7-2,-,TRBJ1-6,CASSFGRGSPLHF,TGTGCCAGCAGCTTCGGTAGGGGTTCACCCCTCCACTTT
TRBD1,TRBV6-5,-,TRBJ2-1,CASRPGQGNEQFF,TGTGCCAGCAGGCCGGGACAGGGTAATGAGCAGTTCTTC
TRBD1,TRBV10-3,few,TRBJ2-3,CAIRRQGFSTDTQYF,TGTGCCATCAGACGACAGGGGTTTAGCACAGATACGCAGTATTTT
-,TRBV7-9,-,TRBJ2-1,CASTPGEILFNEQFF,TGTGCCAGCACCCCCGGGGAGATTCTTTTCAATGAGCAGTTCTTC
-,TRBV10-3,-,TRBJ1-6,CAISGGLGSPLHF,TGTGCCATCAGTGGGGGGCTGGGTTCACCCCTCCACTTT
-,TRBV18,-,TRBJ2-1,CASSGGQGVYNEQFF,TGTGCCAGCTCAGGAGGGCAGGGGGTCTACAATGAGCAGTTCTTC
-,TRBV11-2,-,TRBJ1-5,CASSLDPGQPQHF,TGTGCCAGCAGCTTAGATCCCGGTCAGCCCCAGCATTTT
TRBD1,TRBV28,once,TRBJ1-6,CASSFNRGLYNSPLHF,TGTGCCAGCAGTTTTAACAGGGGGCTATATAATTCACCCCTCCACTTT
TRBD1,TRBV9,-,TRBJ1-2,CASSVEGGRGNYGYTF,TGTGCCAGCAGCGTAGAAGGAGGCAGGGGGAACTATGGCTACACCTTC
TRBD1,TRBV5-1,once,TRBJ1-4,CASSPLTGGSEKLFF,TGCGCCAGCAGCCCCTTGACAGGGGGCTCTGAAAAACTGTTTTTT
TRBD1,TRBV27,-,TRBJ1-2,CASRLRDRFNYGYTF,TGTGCCAGCAGGCTCCGGGACAGATTTAACTATGGCTACACCTTC
-,TRBV19,-,TRBJ2-1,CASSSWGVNEQFF,TGTGCCAGTAGTTCCTGGGGAGTCAATGAGCAGTTCTTC
-,TRBV7-9,many,TRBJ2-7,CASSPLPPSSYEQYF,TGTGCCAGCAGTCCTCTTCCCCCTAGCTCCTACGAGCAGTACTTC
-,TRBV10-3,-,TRBJ1-3,CAISESTVRGPVNTIYF,TGTGCCATCAGTGAGTCGACTGTACGAGGGCCCGTAAACACCATATATTTT
-,TRBV2,once,TRBJ2-1,CATQGDLAYNEQFF,TGTGCCACCCAGGGGGACTTGGCCTACAATGAGCAGTTCTTC
-,TRBV5-4,-,TRBJ1-1,CASSPPGRKGNTEAFF,TGTGCCAGCAGCCCCCCAGGCAGGAAAGGGAACACTGAAGCTTTCTTT
-,TRBV10-2,few,TRBJ1-1,CASSVQGSTEAFF,TGCGCCAGCAGTGTACAGGGTAGCACTGAAGCTTTCTTT
-,TRBV30,-,TRBJ1-4,CAWSLGPREEKLFF,TGTGCCTGGAGTCTGGGGCCCCGGGAGGAAAAACTGTTTTTT
-,TRBV19,-,TRBJ1-3,CASSIRGGGNTIYF,TGTGCCAGTAGTATTCGGGGTGGAGGAAACACCATATATTTT
TRBD1,TRBV6-6,-,TRBJ1-3,CASSITTGAGNTIYF,TGTGCCAGCAGCATAACTACAGGGGCTGGAAACACCATATATTTT
TRBD1,TRBV11-2,-,TRBJ1-4,CASSLTRTGAEKLFF,TGTGCCAGCAGCTTAACCCGAACAGGGGCTGAAAAACTGTTTTTT
-,TRBV6-2/TRBV6-3,-,TRBJ2-1,CASSYSSLAEAYNEQFF,TGTGCCAGCAGTTACTCGAGCTTAGCGGAAGCTTACAATGAGCAGTTCTTC